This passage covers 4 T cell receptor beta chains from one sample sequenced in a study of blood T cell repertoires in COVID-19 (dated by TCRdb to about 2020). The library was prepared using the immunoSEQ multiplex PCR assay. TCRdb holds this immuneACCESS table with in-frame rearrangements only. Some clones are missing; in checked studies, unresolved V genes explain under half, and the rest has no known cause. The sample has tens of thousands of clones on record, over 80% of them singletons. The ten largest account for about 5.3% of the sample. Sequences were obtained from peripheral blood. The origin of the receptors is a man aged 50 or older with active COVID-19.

The CDR3 DNA reads as TGTGCCAGTAAGGATCCAGGGAGGAGCTATGGCTACACCTTC. This codes for CASKDPGRSYGYTF. The chain employs TRBV19 and TRBJ1-2, with D perhaps matching TRBD1 (5 bases). The CDR3 covers 14 residues. The germline V gene encodes CDR1 LNHDA and CDR2 SQIVND (reference sequence). The V end was cut by 7 bases, the J end by 4 bases, with 16 bases between.

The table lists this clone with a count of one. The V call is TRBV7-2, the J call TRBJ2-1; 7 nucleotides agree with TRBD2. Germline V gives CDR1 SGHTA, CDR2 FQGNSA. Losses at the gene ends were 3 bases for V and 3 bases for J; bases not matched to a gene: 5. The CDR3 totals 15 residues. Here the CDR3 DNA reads TGTGCCAGCAGCTTGTTTGAGCGGGACTACAATGAGCAGTTCTTC. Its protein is CASSLFERDYNEQFF.

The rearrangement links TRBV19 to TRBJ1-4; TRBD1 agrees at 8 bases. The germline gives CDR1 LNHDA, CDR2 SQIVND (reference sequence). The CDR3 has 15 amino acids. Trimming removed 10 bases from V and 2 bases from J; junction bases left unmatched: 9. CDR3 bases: TGTGCCACCTCAACAGGGGGATCGACTAATGAAAAACTGTTTTTT. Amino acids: CATSTGGSTNEKLFF.

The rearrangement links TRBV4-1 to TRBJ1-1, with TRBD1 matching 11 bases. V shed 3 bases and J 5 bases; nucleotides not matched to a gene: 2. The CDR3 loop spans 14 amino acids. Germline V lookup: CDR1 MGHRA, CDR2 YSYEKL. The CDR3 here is CASSQDRGRTEAFF. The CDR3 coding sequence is TGCGCCAGCAGCCAGGACAGGGGGCGGACTGAAGCTTTCTTT.